This T cell receptor (beta chain) was sequenced during a study of blood T cell repertoires in COVID-19. Study overall: Collection of acute and convalescent COVID-19 samples took place in the United States, Italy and Spain. PBMCs, B-cell-depleted T cells, or T cells provided the cDNA or gDNA that made up the material.

In the study's own analysis: Nucleated cell number was recorded as an estimate derived from reference gene primer amplification. Profiling relied on immunoSEQ multiplex PCR, and the TCRdb table lists in-frame clones only, not all of them. V, J and clone size are taken as reported in that table, and D and trimming were inferred from the DNA itself. The repertoire holds fewer than 200,000 clones, with approximately 83% as singletons. Germline-derived CDR1 and CDR2 are GTSNPN and SVGIG (reference sequence). The germline V and J ends were trimmed by 7 bases and 1 base, with 11 bases remaining between them. CDR3 length: 14 residues.

The genes are TRBV30 and TRBJ2-6, with a weak D call TRBD1 (5 bases). The source of this sequence is a man between 50 and 59 years old with active or convalescent COVID-19. The sequencing sample was made of peripheral blood. CDR3 protein: CASIGDSGANVLTF. The CDR3 coding sequence is TGTGCCTCAATAGGGGATTCTGGGGCCAACGTCCTGACTTTC.